This TCR beta chain was found in a study of breast tumors, draining lymph nodes, adjacent tissues. Study-level results: That most tumor T cells come from lymph nodes remained unproven. Tumors had less TCR diversity than lymph nodes, more than nontumor tissue. Findings are consistent with lymph node origin and intratumoral expansion of most tumor T cells.

Using its own MiXCR run on the multiplex PCR reads, TCRdb lists one record per CDR3 protein. The table lists some 130,000 distinct CDR3 sequences, 20% of them singletons. This clonotype was picked up many times. Its antigen is not identified. Breast cancer patients provided tissue from their axillary draining lymph nodes. CDR1 and CDR2 from the germline V gene are SNHLY and FYNNEI. V lost 3 bases to trimming and J lost 0 bases, with 7 bases between them. The CDR3 is 14 residues long. Source material: axillary lymph node tissue. The TCR comes from a female donor with breast cancer. Some clones in this sample may be carry-over from other donors' samples. V is TRBV2 and J is TRBJ2-3; D perhaps matches TRBD1 (6 bases). CDR3 in amino acids: CASSEDSSTDTQYF. Written as DNA, the CDR3 is TGTGCCAGCAGTGAGGACAGTAGCACAGATACGCAGTATTTT. The whole variable domain, filled in from reference TRBV2 and TRBJ2-3, reads EPEVTQTPSHQVTQMGQEVILRCVPISNHLYFYWYRQILGQKVEFLVSFYNNEISEKSEIFDDQFSVERPDGSNFTLKIRSTKLEDSAMYFCASSEDSSTDTQYFGPGTRLTVL.